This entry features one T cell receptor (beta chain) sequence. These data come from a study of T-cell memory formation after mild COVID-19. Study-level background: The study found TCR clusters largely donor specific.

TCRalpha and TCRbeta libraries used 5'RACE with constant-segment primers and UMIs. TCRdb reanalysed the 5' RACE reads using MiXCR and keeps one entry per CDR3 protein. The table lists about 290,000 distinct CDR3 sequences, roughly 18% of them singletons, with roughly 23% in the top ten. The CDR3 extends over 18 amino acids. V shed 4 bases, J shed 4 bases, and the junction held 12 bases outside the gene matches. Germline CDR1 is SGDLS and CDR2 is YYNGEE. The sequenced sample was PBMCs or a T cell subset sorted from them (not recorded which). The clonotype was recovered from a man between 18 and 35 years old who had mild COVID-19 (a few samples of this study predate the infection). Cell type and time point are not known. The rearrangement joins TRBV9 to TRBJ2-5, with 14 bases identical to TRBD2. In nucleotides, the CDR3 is TGTGCCAGCAGCCCCCGACTAGCGGGGGGGCCGGGGGTAGAGACCCAGTACTTC. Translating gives CASSPRLAGGPGVETQYF.